This section outlines one T cell receptor (beta chain) sequence together with its context. There are 14 residues in the CDR3. Germline V gives CDR1 LGHNA, CDR2 YNFKEQ. Trimming left V 1 base short and J 2 bases short, with 8 bases between. The record originates from a study of T cell changes during pregnancy in multiple sclerosis. The protocol was immunoSEQ multiplex PCR, while the TCRdb copy is restricted to in-frame clones and leaves out a portion. The sample shows some 70,000 clones, approximately 94% of them seen only once. The source was peripheral blood, collected in the second trimester of pregnancy. This TCR derives from a female donor in good health, enrolled as a control in a pregnancy study. V gene TRBV4-2 combines with J gene TRBJ2-5, with a tentative D call TRBD1 (5 bases). CDR3 residues: CASSQGQWQETQYF. The CDR3 nucleotides are TGTGCCAGCAGCCAAGGACAGTGGCAAGAGACCCAGTACTTC.